Listed below are T cell receptor beta chains from one sample, sequenced in a study of blood T cell repertoires in COVID-19. Assay used: immunoSEQ multiplex PCR; TCRdb lists only in-frame clones, some missing. The sample lists about 520,000 clones, over 75% occurring once. The sequenced sample consisted of peripheral blood. Receptors were obtained from a human donor in a cohort sampled during active COVID-19. Both conserved end residues are part of each CDR3. The D gene is left open where the match is weak. Clone size is given for some rows only: seen once, a few or many times, or a class if the clone is expanded.

TRBV11-2	NA	TRBJ1-4	NA	TGTGCCAGCAGCTTCAGGGAGGGTAATGAAAAACTGTTTTTT	CASSFREGNEKLFF
TRBV24-1	NA	TRBJ2-1	TRBD2	TGTGCCACCAGTAGACCGGGACTAGCGGGAGATGAGCAGTTCTTC	CATSRPGLAGDEQFF
TRBV7-2	few	TRBJ2-7	NA	TGTGCCAGCAGCCTTAGGGCACAGGTTAGCTCCTACGAGCAGTACTTC	CASSLRAQVSSYEQYF
TRBV6-5	NA	TRBJ1-4	NA	TGTGCCAGCAGTTACTCGCGGGAAAAACTGTTTTTT	CASSYSREKLFF
TRBV6-5	NA	TRBJ1-6	NA	TGTGCCAGCAGTTACTCGCAAGGGGGCTATAATTCACCCCTCCACTTT	CASSYSQGGYNSPLHF
TRBV7-2	NA	TRBJ2-1	NA	TGTGCCAGCAGTCGAGTCGGCAATGAGCAGTTCTTC	CASSRVGNEQFF
TRBV11-2	NA	TRBJ2-2	TRBD2	TGTGCCAGCAGCTTCCTAGCGGGAGCGGTCACCGGGGAGCTGTTTTTT	CASSFLAGAVTGELFF
TRBV7-9	NA	TRBJ1-2	TRBD1	TGTGCCAGCAGCGCGGACAGGGGGTACGGCTACACCTTC	CASSADRGYGYTF
TRBV7-2	NA	TRBJ2-1	TRBD2	TGTGCCAGCAGCTCGCCGGGGACTAGCGCAAAAAGAGTCCTCGGTGAGCAGTTCTTC	CASSSPGTSAKRVLGEQFF
TRBV6-5	NA	TRBJ2-1	NA	TGTGCCAGCAGTTACACGCGGGCCCCCTACAATGAGCAGTTCTTC	CASSYTRAPYNEQFF
TRBV19	NA	TRBJ1-3	TRBD1	TGTGCCAGTACCGCGGACAGGGCCTCTGGAAACACCATATATTTT	CASTADRASGNTIYF
TRBV28	NA	TRBJ2-2	NA	TGTGCCAGCATTACTCCTAGGGGAGCGGGCGCCGGGGAGCTGTTTTTT	CASITPRGAGAGELFF
TRBV23-1	NA	TRBJ1-1	TRBD1	TGCGCCAGCAGTCAATCGACAGGGAGCACTGAAGCTTTCTTT	CASSQSTGSTEAFF
TRBV6-1	NA	TRBJ2-7	NA	TGTGCCAGCAGTGAATTGGGCGGGTTTTCGTTGTACGAGCAGTACTTC	CASSELGGFSLYEQYF
TRBV6-5	NA	TRBJ1-5	NA	TGTGCCAGCAGTTACTCGGGAGGCAATCAGCCCCAGCATTTT	CASSYSGGNQPQHF
TRBV30	NA	TRBJ1-1	TRBD1	TGTGCCTGGGGGGACAGCCCTGGAACTGAAGCTTTCTTT	CAWGDSPGTEAFF
TRBV10-3	NA	TRBJ2-7	TRBD2	TGTGCCATCCAGGGACTAGATGCCTACGAGCAGTACTTC	CAIQGLDAYEQYF
TRBV27	NA	TRBJ1-4	TRBD1	TGTGCCAGCAGTTTTCGGCAGGGGGCCGCAACTAATGAAAAACTGTTTTTT	CASSFRQGAATNEKLFF
TRBV24-1	NA	TRBJ2-2	TRBD1	TGTGCCACCAGTGACACGGGACAGGGGCACCGGAAAGAGCTGTTTTTT	CATSDTGQGHRKELFF
TRBV29-1	NA	TRBJ2-7	NA	TGCAGCGTTGAGACTTCTCCTAGTGGCGAGCAGTACTTC	CSVETSPSGEQYF
TRBV6-1	NA	TRBJ1-6	NA	TGTGCCAGCAGTGAAGATACGGGTTCACCCCTCCACTTT	CASSEDTGSPLHF
TRBV6-2/TRBV6-3	NA	TRBJ2-3	NA	TGTGCCAGCAGTTACTCAACAGGGAGGGATCGGAATACGCAGTATTTT	CASSYSTGRDRNTQYF
TRBV18	NA	TRBJ1-3	NA	TGTGCCAGCTCCGACTCCGGAAACACCATATATTTT	CASSDSGNTIYF
TRBV28	NA	TRBJ2-5	TRBD1	TGTGCCAGCAGTACGGGGACAGCCCAAGAGACCCAGTACTTC	CASSTGTAQETQYF
TRBV19	NA	TRBJ1-1	NA	TGTGCCAGTAAAGTGGTTGTTCGGGACACTGAAGCTTTCTTT	CASKVVVRDTEAFF
TRBV6-5	NA	TRBJ2-4	TRBD1	TGTGCCAGCAGGCTAACGACAGGGCAAAACATTCAGTACTTC	CASRLTTGQNIQYF
TRBV15	NA	TRBJ1-3	TRBD1	TGTGCCACCAGCCCGGACAGGTTTACCTCTGGAAACACCATATATTTT	CATSPDRFTSGNTIYF
TRBV5-5	NA	TRBJ1-3	TRBD1	TGTGCCAGCAGCTTGGACAGGGGCCCTGGAAACACCATATATTTT	CASSLDRGPGNTIYF
TRBV4-1	NA	TRBJ2-5	NA	TGCGCCAGCAGCCACCTAGCGAGTCAGACCCAGTACTTC	CASSHLASQTQYF
TRBV2	few	TRBJ1-6	NA	TGTGCCAGCAGTGGGATAGGGGGTAATTCACCCCTCCACTTT	CASSGIGGNSPLHF
TRBV6-2/TRBV6-3	once	TRBJ2-1	TRBD1	TGTGCCAGCAGTTACCCCCCGGACAGGGTCCGAGAGCAGTTCTTC	CASSYPPDRVREQFF
TRBV7-9	NA	TRBJ2-7	TRBD2	TGTGCCAGCAGCTCTAGGACTAGCGGCACCTACGAGCAGTACTTC	CASSSRTSGTYEQYF
TRBV29-1	NA	TRBJ1-4	NA	TGCAGCGTTGAAGGAGCAACTAATGAAAAACTGTTTTTT	CSVEGATNEKLFF
TRBV5-1	NA	TRBJ1-1	NA	TGCGCCAGCAGCGACCTCCCGGGGTCCACTGAAGCTTTCTTT	CASSDLPGSTEAFF
TRBV10-3	NA	TRBJ2-7	NA	TGTGCCATCAGTGAGATTCGCACTAGCTCCTACGAGCAGTACTTC	CAISEIRTSSYEQYF
TRBV6-2/TRBV6-3	NA	TRBJ2-7	TRBD1	TGTGCCAGCAGTTACGGTACACATACAGGGGACCCTTACGAGCAGTACTTC	CASSYGTHTGDPYEQYF
TRBV5-1	NA	TRBJ1-2	NA	TGCGCCAGCAGCCTCGACTGGGATGGCTACACCTTC	CASSLDWDGYTF
TRBV7-3	NA	TRBJ2-7	NA	TGTGCCAGCAGCTTACAGCCAGGGTGGGGAGAGCAGTACTTC	CASSLQPGWGEQYF
TRBV29-1	NA	TRBJ2-7	TRBD2	TGCAGCGTCTGCATAGCGGGAGAAGTTTACGAGCAGTACTTC	CSVCIAGEVYEQYF
TRBV12-5	NA	TRBJ2-4	NA	TGTGCTAGTGGTTTAGTTCGCGCGGCCAAAAACATTCAGTACTTC	CASGLVRAAKNIQYF
TRBV28	NA	TRBJ1-1	TRBD1	TGTGCCAGCAGGAGACAGGGGGCCACTGAAGCTTTCTTT	CASRRQGATEAFF
TRBV24-1	NA	TRBJ2-7	TRBD1	TGTGCCACCAGTGGGGACAGGGAGGCGGATTGGAACGAGCAGTACTTC	CATSGDREADWNEQYF
TRBV19	NA	TRBJ1-1	NA	TGTGCCAGTAGTATTGAGGCCCAGGGCACTGAAGCTTTCTTT	CASSIEAQGTEAFF
TRBV18	NA	TRBJ1-1	NA	TGTGCCAGCTCACCGAATGACCGGAGGTTGAACACTGAAGCTTTCTTT	CASSPNDRRLNTEAFF
TRBV11-2	NA	TRBJ2-2	TRBD1	TGTGCCAGCAGCTTAGTCTTGGGACAGGGGGCCCCCGGGGAGCTGTTTTTT	CASSLVLGQGAPGELFF
TRBV27	NA	TRBJ2-6	TRBD1	TGTGCCAGCAGATCGACAGGGGCTGGGGCCAACGTCCTGACTTTC	CASRSTGAGANVLTF
TRBV11-2	NA	TRBJ2-7	NA	TGTGCCAGCAGCTTAGTCCAGGGCGGGCAGTACTTC	CASSLVQGGQYF
TRBV18	once	TRBJ2-1	NA	TGTGCCAGCTCACTCCCAAGACTAGCTCCCAGGGGCGATGAGCAGTTCTTC	CASSLPRLAPRGDEQFF